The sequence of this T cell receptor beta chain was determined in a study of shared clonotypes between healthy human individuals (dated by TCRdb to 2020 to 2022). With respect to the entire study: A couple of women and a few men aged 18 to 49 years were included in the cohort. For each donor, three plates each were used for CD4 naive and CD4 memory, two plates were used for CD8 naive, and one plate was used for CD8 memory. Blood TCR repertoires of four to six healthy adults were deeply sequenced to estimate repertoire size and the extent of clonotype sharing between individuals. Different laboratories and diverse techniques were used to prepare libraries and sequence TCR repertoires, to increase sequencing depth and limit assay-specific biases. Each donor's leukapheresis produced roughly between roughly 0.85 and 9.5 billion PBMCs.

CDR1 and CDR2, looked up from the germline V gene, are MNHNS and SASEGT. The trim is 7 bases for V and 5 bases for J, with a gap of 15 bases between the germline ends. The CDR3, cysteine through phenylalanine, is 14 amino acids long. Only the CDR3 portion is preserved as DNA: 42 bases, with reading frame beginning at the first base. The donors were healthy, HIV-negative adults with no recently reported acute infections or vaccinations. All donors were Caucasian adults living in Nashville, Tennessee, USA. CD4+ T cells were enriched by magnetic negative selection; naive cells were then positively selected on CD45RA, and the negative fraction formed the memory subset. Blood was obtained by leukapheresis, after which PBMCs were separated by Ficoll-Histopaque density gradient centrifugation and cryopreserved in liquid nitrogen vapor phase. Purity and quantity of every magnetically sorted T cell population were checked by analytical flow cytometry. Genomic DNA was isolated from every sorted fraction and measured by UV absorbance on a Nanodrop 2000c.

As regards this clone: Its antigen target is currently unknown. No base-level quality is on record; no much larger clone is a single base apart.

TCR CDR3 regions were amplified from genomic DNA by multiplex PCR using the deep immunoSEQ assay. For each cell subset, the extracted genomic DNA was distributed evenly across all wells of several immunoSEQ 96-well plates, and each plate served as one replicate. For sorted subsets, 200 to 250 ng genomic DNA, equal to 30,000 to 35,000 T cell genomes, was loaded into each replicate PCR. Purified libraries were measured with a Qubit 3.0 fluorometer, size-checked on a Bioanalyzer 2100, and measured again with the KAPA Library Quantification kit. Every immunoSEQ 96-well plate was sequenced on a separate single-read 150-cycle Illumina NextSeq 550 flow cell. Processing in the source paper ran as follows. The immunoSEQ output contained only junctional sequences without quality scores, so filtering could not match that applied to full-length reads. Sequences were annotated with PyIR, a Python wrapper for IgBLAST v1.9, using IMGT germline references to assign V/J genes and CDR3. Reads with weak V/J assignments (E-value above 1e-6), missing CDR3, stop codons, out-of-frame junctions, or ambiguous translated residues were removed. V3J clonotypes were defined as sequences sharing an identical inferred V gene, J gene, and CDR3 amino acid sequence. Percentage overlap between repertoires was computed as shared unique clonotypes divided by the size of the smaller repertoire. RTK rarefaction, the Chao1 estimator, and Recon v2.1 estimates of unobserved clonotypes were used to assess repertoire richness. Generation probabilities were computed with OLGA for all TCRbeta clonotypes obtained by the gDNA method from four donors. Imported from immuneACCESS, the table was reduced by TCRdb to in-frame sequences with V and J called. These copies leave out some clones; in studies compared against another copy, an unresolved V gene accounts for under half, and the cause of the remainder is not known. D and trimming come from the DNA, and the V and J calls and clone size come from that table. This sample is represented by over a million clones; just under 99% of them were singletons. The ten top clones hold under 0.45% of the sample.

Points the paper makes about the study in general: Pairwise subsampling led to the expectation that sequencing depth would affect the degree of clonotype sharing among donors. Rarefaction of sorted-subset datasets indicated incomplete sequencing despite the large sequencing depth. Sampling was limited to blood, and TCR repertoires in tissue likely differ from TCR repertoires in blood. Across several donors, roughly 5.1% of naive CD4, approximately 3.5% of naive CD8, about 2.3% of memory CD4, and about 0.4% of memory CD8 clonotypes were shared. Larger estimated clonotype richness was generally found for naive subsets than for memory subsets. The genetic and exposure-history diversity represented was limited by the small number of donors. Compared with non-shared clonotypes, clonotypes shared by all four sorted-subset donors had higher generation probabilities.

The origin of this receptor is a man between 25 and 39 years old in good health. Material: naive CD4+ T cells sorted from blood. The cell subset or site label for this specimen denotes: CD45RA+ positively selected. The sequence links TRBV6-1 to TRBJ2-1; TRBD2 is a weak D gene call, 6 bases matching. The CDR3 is CASTGTLGNNEQFF. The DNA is TGTGCCAGCACCGGGACTCTCGGAAACAATGAGCAGTTCTTC.